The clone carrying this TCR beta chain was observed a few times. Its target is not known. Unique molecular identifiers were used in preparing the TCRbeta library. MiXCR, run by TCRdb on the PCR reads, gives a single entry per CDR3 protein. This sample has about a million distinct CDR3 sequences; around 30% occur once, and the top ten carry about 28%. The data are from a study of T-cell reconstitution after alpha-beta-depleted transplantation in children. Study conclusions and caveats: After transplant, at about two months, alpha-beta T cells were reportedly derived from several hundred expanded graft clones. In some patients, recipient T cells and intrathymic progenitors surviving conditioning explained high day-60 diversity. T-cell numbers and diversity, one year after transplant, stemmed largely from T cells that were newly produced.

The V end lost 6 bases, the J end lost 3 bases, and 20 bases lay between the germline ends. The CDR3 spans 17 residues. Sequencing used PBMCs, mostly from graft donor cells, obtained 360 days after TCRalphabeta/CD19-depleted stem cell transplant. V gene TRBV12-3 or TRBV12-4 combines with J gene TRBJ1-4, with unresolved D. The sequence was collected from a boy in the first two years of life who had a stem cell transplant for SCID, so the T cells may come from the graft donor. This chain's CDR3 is CASSRTRGTPANEKLFF. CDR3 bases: TGTGCCAGCAGCCGAACCCGGGGAACCCCAGCTAATGAAAAACTGTTTTTT.